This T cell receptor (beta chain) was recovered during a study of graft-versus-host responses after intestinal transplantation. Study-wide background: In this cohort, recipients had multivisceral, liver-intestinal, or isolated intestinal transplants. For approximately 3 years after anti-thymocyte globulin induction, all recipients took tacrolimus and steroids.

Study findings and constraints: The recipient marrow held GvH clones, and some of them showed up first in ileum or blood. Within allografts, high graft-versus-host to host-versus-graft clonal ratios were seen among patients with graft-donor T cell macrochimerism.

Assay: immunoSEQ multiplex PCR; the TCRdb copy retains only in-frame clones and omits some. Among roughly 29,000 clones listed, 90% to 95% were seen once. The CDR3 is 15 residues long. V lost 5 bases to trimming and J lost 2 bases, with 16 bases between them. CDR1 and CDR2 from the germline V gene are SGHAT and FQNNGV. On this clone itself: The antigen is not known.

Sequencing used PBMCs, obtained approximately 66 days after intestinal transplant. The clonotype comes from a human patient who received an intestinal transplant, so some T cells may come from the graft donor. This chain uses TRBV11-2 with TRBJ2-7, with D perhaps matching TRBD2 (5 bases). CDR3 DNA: TGTGCCAGCAGCGGCCGAACTAGTTTGACCTACGAGCAGTACTTC. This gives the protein CASSGRTSLTYEQYF. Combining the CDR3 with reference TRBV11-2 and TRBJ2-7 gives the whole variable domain EAGVAQSPRYKIIEKRQSVAFWCNPISGHATLYWYQQILGQGPKLLIQFQNNGVVDDSQLPKDRFSAERLKGVDSTLKIQPAKLEDSAVYLCASSGRTSLTYEQYFGPGTRLTVT.